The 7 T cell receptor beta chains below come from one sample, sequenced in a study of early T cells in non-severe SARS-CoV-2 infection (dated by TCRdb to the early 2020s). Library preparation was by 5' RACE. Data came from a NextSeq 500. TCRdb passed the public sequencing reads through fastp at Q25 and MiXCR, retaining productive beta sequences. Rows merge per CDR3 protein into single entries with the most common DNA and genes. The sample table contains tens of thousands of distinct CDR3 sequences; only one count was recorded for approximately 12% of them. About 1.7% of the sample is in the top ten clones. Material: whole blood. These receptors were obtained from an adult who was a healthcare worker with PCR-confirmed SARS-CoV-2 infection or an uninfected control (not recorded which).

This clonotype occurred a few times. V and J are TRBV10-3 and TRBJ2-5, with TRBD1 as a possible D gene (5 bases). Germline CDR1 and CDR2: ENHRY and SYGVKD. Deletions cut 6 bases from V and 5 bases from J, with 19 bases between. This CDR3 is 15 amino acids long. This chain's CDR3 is CAIRGQNKDGETQYF. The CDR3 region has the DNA TGTGCCATCAGGGGGCAAAATAAGGACGGGGAGACCCAGTACTTC.

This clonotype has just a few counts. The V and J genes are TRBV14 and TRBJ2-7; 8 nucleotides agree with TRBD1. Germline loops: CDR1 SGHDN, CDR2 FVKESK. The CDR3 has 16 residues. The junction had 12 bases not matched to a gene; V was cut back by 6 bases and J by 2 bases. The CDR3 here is CASSHYNQGQAYEQYF. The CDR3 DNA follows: TGTGCCAGCAGTCATTATAATCAGGGACAGGCCTACGAGCAGTACTTC.

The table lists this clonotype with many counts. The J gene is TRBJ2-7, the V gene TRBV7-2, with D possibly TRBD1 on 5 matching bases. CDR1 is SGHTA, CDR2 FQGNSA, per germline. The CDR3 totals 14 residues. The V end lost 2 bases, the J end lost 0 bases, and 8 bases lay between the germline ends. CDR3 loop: CASSLSGSSYEQYF. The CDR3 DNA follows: TGTGCCAGCAGCTTATCAGGGTCCTCCTACGAGCAGTACTTC.

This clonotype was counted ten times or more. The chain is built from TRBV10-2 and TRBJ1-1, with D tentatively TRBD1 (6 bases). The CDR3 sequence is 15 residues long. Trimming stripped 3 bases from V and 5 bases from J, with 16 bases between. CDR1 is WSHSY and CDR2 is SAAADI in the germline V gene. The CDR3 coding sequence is TGCGCCAGCAGTGATCAATGGGGGGCAAGGACTGAAGCTTTCTTT. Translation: CASSDQWGARTEAFF.

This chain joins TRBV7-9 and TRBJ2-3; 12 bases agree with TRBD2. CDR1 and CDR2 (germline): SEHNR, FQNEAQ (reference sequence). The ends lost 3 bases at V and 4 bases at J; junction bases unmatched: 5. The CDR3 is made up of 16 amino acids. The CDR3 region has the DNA TGTGCCAGCAGCTTCCGACTAGCGGGGGCGGCAGATACGCAGTATTTT. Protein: CASSFRLAGAADTQYF.

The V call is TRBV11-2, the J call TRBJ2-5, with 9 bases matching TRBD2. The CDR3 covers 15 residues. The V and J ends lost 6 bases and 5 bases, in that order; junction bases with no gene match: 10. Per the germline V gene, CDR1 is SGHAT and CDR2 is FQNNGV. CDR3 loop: CASSPAGGTGETQYF. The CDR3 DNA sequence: TGTGCCAGCAGTCCAGCGGGGGGTACCGGTGAGACCCAGTACTTC. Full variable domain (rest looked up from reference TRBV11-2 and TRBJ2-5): EAGVAQSPRYKIIEKRQSVAFWCNPISGHATLYWYQQILGQGPKLLIQFQNNGVVDDSQLPKDRFSAERLKGVDSTLKIQPAKLEDSAVYLCASSPAGGTGETQYFGPGTRLLVL.

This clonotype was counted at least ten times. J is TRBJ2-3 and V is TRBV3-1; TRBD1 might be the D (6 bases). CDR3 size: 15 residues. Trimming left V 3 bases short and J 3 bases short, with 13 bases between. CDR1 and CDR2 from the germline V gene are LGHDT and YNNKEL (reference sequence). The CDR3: CASSHDRLRTDTQYF. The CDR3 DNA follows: TGTGCCAGCAGCCACGACAGGTTAAGGACAGATACGCAGTATTTT.